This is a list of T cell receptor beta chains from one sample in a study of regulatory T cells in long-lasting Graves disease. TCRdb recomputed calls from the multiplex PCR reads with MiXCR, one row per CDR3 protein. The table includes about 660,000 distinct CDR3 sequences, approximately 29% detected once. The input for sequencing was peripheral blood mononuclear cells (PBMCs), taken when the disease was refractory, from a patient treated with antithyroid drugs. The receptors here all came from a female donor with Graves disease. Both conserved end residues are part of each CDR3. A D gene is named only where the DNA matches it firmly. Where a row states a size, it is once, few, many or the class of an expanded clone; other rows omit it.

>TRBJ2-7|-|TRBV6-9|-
CASSYKGRGLEQYF
TGTGCCAGCAGTTACAAGGGCAGGGGACTGGAGCAGTACTTC
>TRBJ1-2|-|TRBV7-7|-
CASSSFRADYGYTF
TGTGCTAGCAGCTCTTTCCGGGCCGACTATGGCTACACCTTC
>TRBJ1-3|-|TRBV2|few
CASSVGGNGNTIYF
TGTGCCAGCAGTGTGGGGGGGAACGGAAACACCATATATTTT
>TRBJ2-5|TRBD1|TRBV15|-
CATSRVRVRGQETQYF
TGTGCCACCAGCAGAGTAAGGGTCAGGGGGCAAGAGACCCAGTACTTC
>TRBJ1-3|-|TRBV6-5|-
CASSYRGATGNTIYF
TGTGCCAGCAGTTACAGAGGGGCCACTGGAAACACCATATATTTT
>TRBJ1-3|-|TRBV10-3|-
CAISESHRDSGNTIYF
TGTGCCATCAGTGAGTCCCATAGGGACTCTGGAAACACCATATATTTT
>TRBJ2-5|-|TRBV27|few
CASSLFAGTQYF
TGTGCCAGCAGTTTATTCGCGGGGACCCAGTACTTC
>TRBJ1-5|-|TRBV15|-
CATSSLYHQPQHF
TGTGCCACCAGCAGCCTATATCATCAGCCCCAGCATTTT
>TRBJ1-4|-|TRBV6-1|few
CASSEGVGVGEKLFF
TGTGCCAGCAGTGAAGGCGTGGGAGTTGGGGAAAAACTGTTTTTT
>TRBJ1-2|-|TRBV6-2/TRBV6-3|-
CASTVGEANYGYTF
TGTGCCAGCACAGTTGGGGAAGCTAACTATGGCTACACCTTC
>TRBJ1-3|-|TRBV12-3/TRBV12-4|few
CASRLSGVAGNTIYF
TGTGCCAGCAGGCTGAGCGGGGTGGCGGGAAACACCATATATTTT
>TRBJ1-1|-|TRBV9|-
CASSVAQNMNTEAFF
TGTGCCAGCAGCGTAGCGCAGAACATGAACACTGAAGCTTTCTTT
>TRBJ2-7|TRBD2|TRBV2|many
CASRGAGAREEQYF
TGTGCCAGCAGGGGAGCGGGGGCAAGGGAGGAGCAGTACTTC
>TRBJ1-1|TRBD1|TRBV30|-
CAWFAGQPVAFF
TGTGCCTGGTTTGCGGGACAGCCCGTAGCTTTCTTT
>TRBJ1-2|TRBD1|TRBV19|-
CASSSTGGGVGYTF
TGTGCCAGTAGCTCGACAGGGGGTGGAGTTGGCTACACCTTC
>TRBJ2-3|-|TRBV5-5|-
CASSLGQGSADTQYF
TGTGCCAGCAGTTTAGGGCAGGGATCCGCAGATACGCAGTATTTT
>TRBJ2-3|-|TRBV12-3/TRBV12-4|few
CASSFGHLPDTQYF
TGTGCCAGCAGTTTTGGCCACCTCCCAGATACGCAGTATTTT
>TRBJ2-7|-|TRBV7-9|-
CASSFPAGDEQYF
TGTGCCAGCAGCTTTCCTGCGGGCGACGAGCAGTACTTC
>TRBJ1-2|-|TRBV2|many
CASSDRTYGYTF
TGTGCCAGCAGTGATCGGACCTATGGCTACACCTTC
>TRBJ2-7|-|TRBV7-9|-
CASSGVGYSYEQYF
TGTGCCAGCAGCGGAGTGGGATACTCCTACGAGCAGTACTTC
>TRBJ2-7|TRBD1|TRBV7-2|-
CASSEPGTDAYEQYF
TGTGCCAGCAGCGAACCCGGGACAGATGCCTACGAGCAGTACTTC
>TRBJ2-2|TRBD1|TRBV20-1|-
CSARTGQHTGELFF
TGCAGTGCTAGAACGGGACAGCACACCGGGGAGCTGTTTTTT
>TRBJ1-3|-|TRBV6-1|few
CASSRGLSVSGNTIYF
TGTGCCAGCAGTCGGGGACTCTCAGTCTCTGGAAACACCATATATTTT
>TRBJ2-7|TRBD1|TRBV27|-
CASSRGPTAYEQYF
TGTGCCAGCAGCAGGGGGCCTACAGCCTACGAGCAGTACTTC
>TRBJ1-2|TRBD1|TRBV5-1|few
CASSQRTGDSLSDYGYTF
TGCGCCAGCAGCCAACGGACAGGGGACTCCCTCTCCGACTATGGCTACACCTTC
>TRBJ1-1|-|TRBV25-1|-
CASSVMESTEAFF
TGTGCCAGCAGTGTTATGGAAAGCACTGAAGCTTTCTTT
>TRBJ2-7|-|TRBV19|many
CASSIGDGLRAYEQYF
TGTGCCAGTAGTATAGGGGACGGCCTACGTGCGTACGAGCAGTACTTC
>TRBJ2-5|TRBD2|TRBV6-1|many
CASSPGGLAGGETQYF
TGTGCCAGCAGTCCAGGAGGACTAGCGGGGGGCGAGACCCAGTACTTC
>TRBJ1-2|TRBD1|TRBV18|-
CASSPPGQGAHGYTF
TGTGCCAGCTCACCACCGGGACAGGGGGCACATGGCTACACCTTC
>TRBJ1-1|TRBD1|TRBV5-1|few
CASSWGGTGITEAFF
TGCGCCAGCAGCTGGGGCGGGACAGGGATCACTGAAGCTTTCTTT
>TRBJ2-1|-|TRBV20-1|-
CSARDPQGPIYNEQFF
TGCAGTGCTAGAGATCCGCAGGGACCGATATACAATGAGCAGTTCTTC
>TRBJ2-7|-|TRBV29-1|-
CSVEDYGNDAGEQYF
TGCAGCGTTGAAGATTACGGGAACGATGCGGGCGAGCAGTACTTC
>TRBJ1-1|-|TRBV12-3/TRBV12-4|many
CASSSLGQTEAFF
TGTGCCAGCAGCTCCCTCGGACAGACTGAAGCTTTCTTT
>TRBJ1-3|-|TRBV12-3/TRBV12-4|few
CASSLSSLPGNTIYF
TGTGCCAGCAGTTTATCATCGCTTCCTGGAAACACCATATATTTT
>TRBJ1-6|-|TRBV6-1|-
CASSEAANSPLHF
TGTGCCAGCAGTGAAGCAGCAAATTCACCCCTCCACTTT
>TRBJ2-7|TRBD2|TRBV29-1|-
CSVGAGLADGEQYF
TGCAGCGTTGGAGCGGGACTAGCGGACGGGGAGCAGTACTTC
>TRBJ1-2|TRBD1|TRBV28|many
CASSLRGGDYGYTF
TGTGCCAGCAGTCTCAGGGGGGGCGACTATGGCTACACCTTC
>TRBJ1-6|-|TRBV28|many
CASGGDSPLHF
TGTGCCAGCGGAGGGGATTCACCCCTCCACTTT
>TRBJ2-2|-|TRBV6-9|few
CASSYQGGTGELFF
TGTGCCAGCAGTTACCAGGGGGGTACCGGGGAGCTGTTTTTT
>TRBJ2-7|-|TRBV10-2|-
CASSELPGPNYEQYF
TGCGCCAGCAGTGAATTGCCGGGACCGAACTACGAGCAGTACTTC
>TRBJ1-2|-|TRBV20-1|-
CSASDPIRTNYGYTF
TGCAGTGCTAGTGACCCGATTAGGACTAACTATGGCTACACCTTC
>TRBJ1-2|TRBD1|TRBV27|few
CASRGQDNYGYTF
TGTGCCAGCCGGGGACAGGATAACTATGGCTACACCTTC
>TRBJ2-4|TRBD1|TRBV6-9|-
CASSYQLGQGALNIQYF
TGTGCCAGCAGTTACCAGTTGGGACAGGGGGCCCTTAACATTCAGTACTTC
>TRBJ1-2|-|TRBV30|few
CAWSALYGYTF
TGTGCCTGGAGTGCACTCTATGGCTACACCTTC
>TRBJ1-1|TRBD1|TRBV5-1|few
CASSPGQGVTPFQAFF
TGCGCCAGCAGCCCTGGGCAGGGGGTGACTCCTTTTCAAGCTTTCTTT